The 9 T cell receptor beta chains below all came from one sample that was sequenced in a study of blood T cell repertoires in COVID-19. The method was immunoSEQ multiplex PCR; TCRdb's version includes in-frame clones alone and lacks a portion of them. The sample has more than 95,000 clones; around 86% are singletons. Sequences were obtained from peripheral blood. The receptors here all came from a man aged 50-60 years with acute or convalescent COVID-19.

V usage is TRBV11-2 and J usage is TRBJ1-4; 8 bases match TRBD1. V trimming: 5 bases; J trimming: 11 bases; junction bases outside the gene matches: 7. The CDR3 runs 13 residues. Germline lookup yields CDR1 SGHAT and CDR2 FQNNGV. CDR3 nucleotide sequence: TGTGCCAGCAGCGTGGACAGGGCGAGGAAACTGTTTTTT. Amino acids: CASSVDRARKLFF.

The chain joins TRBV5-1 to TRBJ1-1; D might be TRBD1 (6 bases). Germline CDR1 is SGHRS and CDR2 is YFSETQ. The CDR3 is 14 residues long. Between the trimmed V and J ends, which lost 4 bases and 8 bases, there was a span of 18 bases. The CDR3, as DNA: TGCGCCAGCAGCCTCACAGGGTCTGAACTCGAAGCTTTCTTT. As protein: CASSLTGSELEAFF.

The CDR3 coding sequence is TGCAGCGTCGAGACTAGCGGGGGCCTCACCCGATACAATGAGCAGTTCTTC. It translates to CSVETSGGLTRYNEQFF. V usage is TRBV29-1 and J usage is TRBJ2-1, with 12 bases fitting TRBD2. The CDR3 contains 17 residues. Germline CDR1 is SQVTM and CDR2 is ANQGSEA. Trimming removed 6 bases from V and 4 bases from J; junction bases left unmatched: 13.

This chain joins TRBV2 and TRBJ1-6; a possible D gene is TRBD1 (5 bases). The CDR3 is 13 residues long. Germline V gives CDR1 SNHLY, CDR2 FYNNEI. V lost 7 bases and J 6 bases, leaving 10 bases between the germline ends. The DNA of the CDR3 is TGTGCCAGCACAGGGCCCACTAATTCACCCCTCCACTTT. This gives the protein CASTGPTNSPLHF.

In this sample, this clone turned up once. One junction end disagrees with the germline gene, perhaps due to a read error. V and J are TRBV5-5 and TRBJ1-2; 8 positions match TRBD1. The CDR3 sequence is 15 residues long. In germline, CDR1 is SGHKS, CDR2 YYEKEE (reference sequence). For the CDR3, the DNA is TGTGCCAGCACCTTGGGACAGGAGCGATCCTATGGCTACACCTTC. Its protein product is CASTLGQERSYGYTF.

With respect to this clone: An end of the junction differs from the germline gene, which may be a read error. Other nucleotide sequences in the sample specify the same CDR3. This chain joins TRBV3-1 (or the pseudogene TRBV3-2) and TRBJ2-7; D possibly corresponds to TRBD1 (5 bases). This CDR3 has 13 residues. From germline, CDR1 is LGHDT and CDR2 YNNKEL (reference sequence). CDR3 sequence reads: CASSQAGNGEQYF. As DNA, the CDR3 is TGTGCCAGCAGCCAAGCAGGGAATGGCGAGCAATACTTC.

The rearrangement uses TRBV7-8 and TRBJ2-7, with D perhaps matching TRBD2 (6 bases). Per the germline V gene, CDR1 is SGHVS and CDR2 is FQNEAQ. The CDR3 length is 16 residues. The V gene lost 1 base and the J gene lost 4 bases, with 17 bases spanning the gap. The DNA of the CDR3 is TGTGCCAGCAGCTTAGTTTCGGGAGAAAAGGCTTACGAGCAGTACTTC. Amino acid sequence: CASSLVSGEKAYEQYF.

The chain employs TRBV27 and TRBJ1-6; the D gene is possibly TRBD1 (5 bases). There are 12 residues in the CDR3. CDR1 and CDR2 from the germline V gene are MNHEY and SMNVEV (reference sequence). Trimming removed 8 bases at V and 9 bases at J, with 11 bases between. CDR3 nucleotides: TGTGCCAGCGGGATGACAGTTTCACCCCTCCACTTT. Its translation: CASGMTVSPLHF.

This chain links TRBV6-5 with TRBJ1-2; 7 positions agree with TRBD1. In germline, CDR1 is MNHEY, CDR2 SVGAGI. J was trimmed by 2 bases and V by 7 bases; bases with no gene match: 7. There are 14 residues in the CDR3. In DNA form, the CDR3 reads TGTGCCAGCATTCAAAGGGGACAGAACTATGGCTACACCTTC. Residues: CASIQRGQNYGYTF.